This is a list of T cell receptor beta chains from one sample in a study of graft-versus-host responses after intestinal transplantation. The table came from immunoSEQ multiplex PCR; TCRdb's copy has only in-frame clones and leaves some out. The sample holds tens of thousands of clones; roughly 92% are singletons and the top ten take about 0.3%. Their antigens remain unidentified. The sequencing used unstimulated CD4+ T cells sorted from spleen or lymph node cells, collected before intestinal transplant. The receptors originated from a human donor who received an intestinal transplant. Each CDR3 is given with its conserved first and last residue. A D gene is named only where the DNA matches it firmly. Some rows have no size entry. The others give once, few or many, or a class for an expanded clone.

TRBV19,-,-,TRBJ1-5,TGTGCCAGTAGATCAAACCTACGGGGAGGCAATCAGCCCCAGCATTTT,CASRSNLRGGNQPQHF
TRBV28,-,-,TRBJ1-1,TGTGCCAGCAGTTTACGCCCCGGACAGTTAAGTAGTGGAGCTTTCTTT,CASSLRPGQLSSGAFF
TRBV5-1,-,-,TRBJ2-5,TGCGCCAGCAGCTGGGGTGTTCAAGAGACCCAGTACTTC,CASSWGVQETQYF
TRBV5-1,-,-,TRBJ1-2,TGCGCCAGCAGCTTCTCGGTGGACTATGGCTACACCTTC,CASSFSVDYGYTF
TRBV18,-,TRBD1,TRBJ2-1,TGTGCCAGCTCACCAGACGGGGGCAGGGGGCTGAGTAATGAGCAGTTCTTC,CASSPDGGRGLSNEQFF
TRBV15,-,-,TRBJ2-1,TGTGCCACCAGCAGAGATCTTTCCTTTGAGCAGTTCTTC,CATSRDLSFEQFF
TRBV15,-,-,TRBJ1-2,TGTGCCACCCGGAATCTGGACGTCTATGGCTACACCTTC,CATRNLDVYGYTF
TRBV2,-,TRBD2,TRBJ2-1,TGTGCCAGCAGCCAGGGACTAGTTGTCCTCAATGAGCAGCTCTTC,CASSQGLVVLNEQLF
TRBV25-1,-,-,TRBJ2-3,TGTGCCAGCAGGGGATCCACAGATACGCAGTATTTT,CASRGSTDTQYF
TRBV5-1,-,-,TRBJ1-1,TGCGCCAGCGGACATCGAGGGGATCGGGCTGAAGCTTTCTTT,CASGHRGDRAEAFF
TRBV7-9,-,-,TRBJ1-6,TGTGCCAGCAGCTCGGCCGACAGAAGTCTTAATTCACCCCTCCACTTT,CASSSADRSLNSPLHF
TRBV27,-,TRBD1,TRBJ1-2,TGTGCCAGCAGTTTGTACAGGGGGCGACGTACGGATGGCTACACCTTC,CASSLYRGRRTDGYTF
TRBV30,-,-,TRBJ2-1,TGTGCCTGGAGTGCCGGGATCCCGAACAATGAGCAGTTCTTC,CAWSAGIPNNEQFF
TRBV5-1,-,-,TRBJ2-1,TGCGCCAGCAGCCAGACTAGTAGGAGGAACAATGAGCAGTTCTTC,CASSQTSRRNNEQFF
TRBV6-5,once,-,TRBJ2-7,TGTGCCAGCCGAAGTTACGATCCCCCGTACGAGCAGTACTTC,CASRSYDPPYEQYF
TRBV5-4,-,TRBD1,TRBJ2-2,TGTGCCAGCACCCCGGGGACAGGGGAGACCGGGGAGCTGTTTTTT,CASTPGTGETGELFF
TRBV19,-,TRBD1,TRBJ2-1,TGTGCCAGTACTTTGACAGGGGTTCCCTACAATGAGCAGTTCTTC,CASTLTGVPYNEQFF
TRBV9,-,TRBD1,TRBJ2-7,TGTGCCAGCAGCGTAGGTTCGAGACAGGGTTCCTACGAGCAGTACTTC,CASSVGSRQGSYEQYF
TRBV11-3,-,-,TRBJ2-2,TGTGCCAGCAGCTCGCAGTCTACGAACACCGGGGAGCTGTTTTTT,CASSSQSTNTGELFF
TRBV7-9,-,-,TRBJ2-1,TGTGCCAGGATACCGGTGGGGACATTAGGGGATACAAGCAATGAGCAGTTCTTC,CARIPVGTLGDTSNEQFF
TRBV2,-,TRBD1,TRBJ1-6,TGTGCCAGATTGCTTCAGGGGGCGGACAATTCACCCCTCCACTTT,CARLLQGADNSPLHF
TRBV27,-,TRBD2,TRBJ2-1,TGTGCCAGCAGTCTACCCGGGACCGGGACTAGCGTAAATGAGCAGTTCTTC,CASSLPGTGTSVNEQFF
TRBV5-4,-,TRBD1,TRBJ1-3,TGTGCCAGCAGCTTGGGGGGACAGGCTGGAAACACCATATATTTT,CASSLGGQAGNTIYF
TRBV27,-,-,TRBJ2-1,TGTGCCAGCAGTCCCATTAGTAGTCCAAGACGTAAGGAGCAGTTCTTC,CASSPISSPRRKEQFF
TRBV30,-,-,TRBJ2-7,TGTGCCTGGAGTGCGACCCAGGTGGGGGAGCAGTACTTC,CAWSATQVGEQYF
TRBV6-5,-,TRBD1,TRBJ2-5,TGTGCCAGCAGTTACTCGAAGGACAGGGGTGAGACCCAGTACTTC,CASSYSKDRGETQYF
TRBV6-5,-,TRBD1,TRBJ1-1,TGTGCCAGCAGTTACTCGGGACAGGGAAAGACTGAAGCTTTCTTT,CASSYSGQGKTEAFF
TRBV5-4,-,-,TRBJ2-5,TGTGCCAGCAGCTTGGTTGGCAGCCAAGAGACCCAGTACTTC,CASSLVGSQETQYF
TRBV28,-,-,TRBJ1-5,TGTGCCACCTCAGTTTTGGGTTTTCGGGACGGCGGGGGCAATCAGCCCCAGCATTTT,CATSVLGFRDGGGNQPQHF
TRBV7-9,-,-,TRBJ2-7,TGTGCCAGCAGCTTAGACAGGGACCTTAGCGGGTGGACCTACGAGCAGTACTTC,CASSLDRDLSGWTYEQYF
TRBV29-1,-,TRBD2,TRBJ2-5,TGCAGCGTCCGGACTAGAGGGGCGGAGACCCAGTACTTC,CSVRTRGAETQYF
TRBV28,-,-,TRBJ2-2,TGTGCCAGCAGTTTACGGACAGCGAACACCGGGGAGCTGTTTTTT,CASSLRTANTGELFF
TRBV10-3,-,-,TRBJ2-3,TGTGCCATCAGTAGCGGAACTTTCACAGATACGCAGTATTTT,CAISSGTFTDTQYF
TRBV29-1,-,TRBD1,TRBJ2-2,TGCAGCGTTGCGACAGGGATCGGTAGGGACACCGGGGAGCTGTTTTTT,CSVATGIGRDTGELFF
TRBV2,-,-,TRBJ2-7,TGTGCCAGCAAAGGAACAGAAACTAGCTACGAGCAGTACTTC,CASKGTETSYEQYF
TRBV18,-,TRBD1,TRBJ2-1,TGTGCCAGCTCACCACTAAATCCGGGACAGGGGGGCAATGAGCAGTTCTTC,CASSPLNPGQGGNEQFF
TRBV4-1,-,-,TRBJ2-7,TGCGCCAGCAGCCGTCCAGGCCCCAACCACGAGCAGTACTTC,CASSRPGPNHEQYF
TRBV7-6,-,TRBD1,TRBJ1-2,TGTGCCAGCAGCCGGGACAGTGATGGCTACACCTTC,CASSRDSDGYTF
TRBV5-1,few,-,TRBJ1-2,TGCGCCAGCAGCCCAACACTTCAGGGGCCGTACACCTTC,CASSPTLQGPYTF
TRBV15,-,TRBD2,TRBJ2-7,TGTGCCACCAGCAGACCCATAGCGGGAGGGCCCGACGAGCAGTACTTC,CATSRPIAGGPDEQYF
TRBV27,few,-,TRBJ1-3,TGTGCCAGCAGTCCCAGGGGAAAGGGAAACACCATATATTTT,CASSPRGKGNTIYF
TRBV18,-,-,TRBJ1-2,TGTGCCAGCTCCCTGGGGCGCGCTGGCTACACCTTC,CASSLGRAGYTF
TRBV30,-,TRBD1,TRBJ1-2,TGTGCCTGGAGTGCCGGGACAGCCCATGGCTACACCTTC,CAWSAGTAHGYTF
TRBV4-1,-,TRBD2,TRBJ2-2,TGCGCCAGCACCAACCGACTAGCGGGGCGGAACACCGGGGAGCTGTTTTTT,CASTNRLAGRNTGELFF